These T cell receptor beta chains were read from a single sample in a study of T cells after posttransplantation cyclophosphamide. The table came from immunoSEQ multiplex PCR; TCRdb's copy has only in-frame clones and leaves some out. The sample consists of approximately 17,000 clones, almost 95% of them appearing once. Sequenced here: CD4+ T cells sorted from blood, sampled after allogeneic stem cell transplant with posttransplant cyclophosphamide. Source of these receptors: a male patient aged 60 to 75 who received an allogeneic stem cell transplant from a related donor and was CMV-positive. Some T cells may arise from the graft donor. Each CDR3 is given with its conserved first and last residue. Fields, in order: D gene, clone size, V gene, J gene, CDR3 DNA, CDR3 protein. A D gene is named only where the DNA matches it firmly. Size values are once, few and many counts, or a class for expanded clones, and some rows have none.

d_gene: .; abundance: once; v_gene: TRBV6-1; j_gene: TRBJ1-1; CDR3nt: TGTGCCAGCAGTGTCAGGTGGAACACTGAAGCTTTCTTT; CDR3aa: CASSVRWNTEAFF
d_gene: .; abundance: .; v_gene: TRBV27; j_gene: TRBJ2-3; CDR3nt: TGTGCCACTACCCGACAGGCCACAGATACGCAGTATTTT; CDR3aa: CATTRQATDTQYF
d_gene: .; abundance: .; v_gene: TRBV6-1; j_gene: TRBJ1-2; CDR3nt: TGTGCCAGCAGTGAGACAGGCTACTATGGCTACACCTTC; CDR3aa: CASSETGYYGYTF
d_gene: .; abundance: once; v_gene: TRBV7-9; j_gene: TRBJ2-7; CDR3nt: TGTGCCAGCGCCCGTGGTTCTGAGAAATACGAGCAGTACTTC; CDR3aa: CASARGSEKYEQYF
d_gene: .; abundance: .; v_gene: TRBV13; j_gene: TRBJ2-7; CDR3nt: TGTGCCAGCAGCTTAGCAGGGACATCCTACGAGCAGTACTTC; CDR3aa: CASSLAGTSYEQYF
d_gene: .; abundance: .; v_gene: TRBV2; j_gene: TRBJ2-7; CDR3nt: TGTGCCAGCACCGCGACAGGCTACGAGCAGTACTTC; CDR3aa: CASTATGYEQYF
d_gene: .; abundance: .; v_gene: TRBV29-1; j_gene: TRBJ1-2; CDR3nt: TGCAGCGTTGAAGATCTTCCGGGAACCTATGGCTACACCTTC; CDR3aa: CSVEDLPGTYGYTF
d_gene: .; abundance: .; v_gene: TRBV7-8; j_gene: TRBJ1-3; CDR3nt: TGTGCCAGCAGCTTAGAGAGCGCTGGAAACACCATATATTTT; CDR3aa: CASSLESAGNTIYF
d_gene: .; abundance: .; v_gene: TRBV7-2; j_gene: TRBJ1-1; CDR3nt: TGTGCCAGCAGCTTAGGGCAACAGGGTCGGTACACTGAAGCTTTCTTT; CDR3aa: CASSLGQQGRYTEAFF
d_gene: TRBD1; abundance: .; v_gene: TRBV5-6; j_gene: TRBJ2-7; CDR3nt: TGTGCCAGCATCAAACCCCAGCGTGGGACAGGGGGCATCTACGAGCAGTACTTC; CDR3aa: CASIKPQRGTGGIYEQYF
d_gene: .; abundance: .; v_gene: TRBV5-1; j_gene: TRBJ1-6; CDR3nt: TGCGCCAGCAGCGTGGCACTCTATAATTCCCCCCTCCACTTT; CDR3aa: CASSVALYNSPLHF